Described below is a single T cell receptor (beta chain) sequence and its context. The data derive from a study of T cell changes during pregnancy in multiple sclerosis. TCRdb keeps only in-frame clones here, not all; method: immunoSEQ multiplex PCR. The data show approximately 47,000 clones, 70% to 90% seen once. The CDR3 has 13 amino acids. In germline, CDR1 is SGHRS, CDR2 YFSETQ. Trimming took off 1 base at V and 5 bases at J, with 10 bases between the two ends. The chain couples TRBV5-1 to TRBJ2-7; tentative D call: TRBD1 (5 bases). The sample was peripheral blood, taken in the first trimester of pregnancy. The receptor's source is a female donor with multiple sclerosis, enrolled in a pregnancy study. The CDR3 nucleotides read TGCGCCAGCAGCTTGCTGGGGCCCAACGAGCAGTACTTC. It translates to CASSLLGPNEQYF.